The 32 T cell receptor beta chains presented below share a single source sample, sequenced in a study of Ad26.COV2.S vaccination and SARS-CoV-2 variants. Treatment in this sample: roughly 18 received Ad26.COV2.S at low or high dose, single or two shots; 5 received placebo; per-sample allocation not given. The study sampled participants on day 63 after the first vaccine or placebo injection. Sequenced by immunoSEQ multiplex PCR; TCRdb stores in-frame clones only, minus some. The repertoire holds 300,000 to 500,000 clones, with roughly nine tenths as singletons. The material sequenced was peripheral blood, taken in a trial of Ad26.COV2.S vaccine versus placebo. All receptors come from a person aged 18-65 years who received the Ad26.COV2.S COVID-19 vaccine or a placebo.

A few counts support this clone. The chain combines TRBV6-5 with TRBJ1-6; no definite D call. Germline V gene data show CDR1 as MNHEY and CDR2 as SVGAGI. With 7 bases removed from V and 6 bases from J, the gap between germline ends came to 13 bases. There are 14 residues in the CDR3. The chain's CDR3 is CASNTVGINSPLHF. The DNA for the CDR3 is TGTGCCAGCAATACGGTGGGCATTAATTCACCCCTCCACTTT.

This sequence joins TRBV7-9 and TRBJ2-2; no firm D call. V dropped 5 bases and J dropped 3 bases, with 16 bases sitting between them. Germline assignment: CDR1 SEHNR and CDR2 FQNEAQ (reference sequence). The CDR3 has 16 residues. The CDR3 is CASSGRKGTDTGELFF. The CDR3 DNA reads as TGTGCCAGCAGCGGTAGGAAGGGAACGGACACCGGGGAGCTGTTTTTT.

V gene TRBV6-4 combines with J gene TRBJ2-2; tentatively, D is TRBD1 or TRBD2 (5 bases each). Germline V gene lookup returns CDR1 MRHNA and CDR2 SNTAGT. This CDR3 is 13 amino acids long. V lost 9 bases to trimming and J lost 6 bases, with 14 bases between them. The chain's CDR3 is CASKGPGPGELFF. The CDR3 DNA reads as TGTGCCAGTAAGGGACCGGGACCCGGGGAGCTGTTTTTT.

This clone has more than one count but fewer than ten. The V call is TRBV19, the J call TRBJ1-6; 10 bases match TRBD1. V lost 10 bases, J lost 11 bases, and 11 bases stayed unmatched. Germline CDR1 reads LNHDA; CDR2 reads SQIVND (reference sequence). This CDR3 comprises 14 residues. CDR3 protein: CATGQGDQGTPLHF. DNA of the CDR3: TGTGCCACAGGACAGGGGGACCAGGGTACACCCCTCCACTTT.

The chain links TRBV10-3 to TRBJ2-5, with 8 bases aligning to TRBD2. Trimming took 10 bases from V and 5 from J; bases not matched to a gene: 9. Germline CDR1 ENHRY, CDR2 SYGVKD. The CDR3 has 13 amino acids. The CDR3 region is CASLRGAGETQYF. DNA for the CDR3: TGTGCCAGCTTGCGGGGGGCCGGGGAGACCCAGTACTTC.

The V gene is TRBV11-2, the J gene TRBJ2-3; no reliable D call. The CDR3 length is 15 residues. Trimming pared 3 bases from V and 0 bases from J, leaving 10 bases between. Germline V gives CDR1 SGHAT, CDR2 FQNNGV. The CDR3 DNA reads TGTGCCAGCAGCTTCTACACAGCTAGCACAGATACGCAGTATTTT. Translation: CASSFYTASTDTQYF.

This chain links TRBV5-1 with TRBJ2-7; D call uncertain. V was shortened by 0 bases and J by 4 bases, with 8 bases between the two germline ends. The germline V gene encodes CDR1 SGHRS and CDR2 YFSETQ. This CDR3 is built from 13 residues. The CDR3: CASSLAGMYEQYF. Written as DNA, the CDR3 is TGCGCCAGCAGCTTGGCTGGGATGTACGAGCAGTACTTC.

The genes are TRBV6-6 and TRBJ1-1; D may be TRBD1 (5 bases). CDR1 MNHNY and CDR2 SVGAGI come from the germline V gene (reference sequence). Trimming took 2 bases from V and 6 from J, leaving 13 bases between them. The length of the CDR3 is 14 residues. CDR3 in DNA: TGTGCCAGCAGTTACCACAACGGGGGGGCTGAAGCTTTCTTT. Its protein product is CASSYHNGGAEAFF.

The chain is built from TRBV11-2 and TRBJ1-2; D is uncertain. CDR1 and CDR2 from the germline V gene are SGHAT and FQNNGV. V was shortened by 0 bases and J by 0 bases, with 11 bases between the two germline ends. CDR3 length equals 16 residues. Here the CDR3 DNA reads TGTGCCAGCAGCTTAGATCAACGGGGAGCTAACTATGGCTACACCTTC. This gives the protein CASSLDQRGANYGYTF. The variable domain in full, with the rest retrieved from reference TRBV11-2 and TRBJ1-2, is EAGVAQSPRYKIIEKRQSVAFWCNPISGHATLYWYQQILGQGPKLLIQFQNNGVVDDSQLPKDRFSAERLKGVDSTLKIQPAKLEDSAVYLCASSLDQRGANYGYTFGSGTRLTVV.

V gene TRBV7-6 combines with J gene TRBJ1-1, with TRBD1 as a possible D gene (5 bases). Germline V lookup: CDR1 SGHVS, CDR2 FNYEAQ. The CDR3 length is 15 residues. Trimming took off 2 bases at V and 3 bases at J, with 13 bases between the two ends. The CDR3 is CASSLMGGRDTEAFF. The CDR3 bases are TGTGCCAGCAGCTTAATGGGGGGGAGAGACACTGAAGCTTTCTTT.

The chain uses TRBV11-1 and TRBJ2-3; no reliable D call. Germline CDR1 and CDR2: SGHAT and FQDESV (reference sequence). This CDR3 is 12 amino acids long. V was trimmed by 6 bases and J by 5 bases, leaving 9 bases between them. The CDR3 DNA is TGTGCCAGCAGACTCGCGGAAGATACGCAGTATTTT. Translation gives CASRLAEDTQYF.

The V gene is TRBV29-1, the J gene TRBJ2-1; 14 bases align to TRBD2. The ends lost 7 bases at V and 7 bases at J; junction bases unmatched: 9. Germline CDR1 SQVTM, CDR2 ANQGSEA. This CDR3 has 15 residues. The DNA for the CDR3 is TGCAGCGCCCGGACTAGCGGGGGGCCAAGGAATGAGCAGTTCTTC. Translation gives CSARTSGGPRNEQFF.

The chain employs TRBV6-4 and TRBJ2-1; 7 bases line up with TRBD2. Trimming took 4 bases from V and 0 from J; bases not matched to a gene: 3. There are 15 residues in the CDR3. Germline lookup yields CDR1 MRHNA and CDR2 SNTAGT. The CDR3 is CASSVERGSYNEQFF. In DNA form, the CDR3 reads TGTGCCAGCAGTGTGGAGCGGGGCTCCTACAATGAGCAGTTCTTC.

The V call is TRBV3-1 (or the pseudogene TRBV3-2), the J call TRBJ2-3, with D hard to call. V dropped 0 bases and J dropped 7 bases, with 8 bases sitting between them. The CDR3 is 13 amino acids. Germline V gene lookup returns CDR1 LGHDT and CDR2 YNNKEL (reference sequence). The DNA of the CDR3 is TGTGCCAGCAGCCAAGATTCACAATATACGCAGTATTTT. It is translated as CASSQDSQYTQYF.

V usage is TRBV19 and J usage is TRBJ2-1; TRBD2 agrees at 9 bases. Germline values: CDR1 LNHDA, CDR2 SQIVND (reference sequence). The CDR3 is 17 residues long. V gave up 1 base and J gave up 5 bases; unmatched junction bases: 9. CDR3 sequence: CASSIVGRGGADNEQFF. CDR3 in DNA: TGTGCCAGTAGTATAGTTGGTCGCGGGGGGGCTGACAATGAGCAGTTCTTC.

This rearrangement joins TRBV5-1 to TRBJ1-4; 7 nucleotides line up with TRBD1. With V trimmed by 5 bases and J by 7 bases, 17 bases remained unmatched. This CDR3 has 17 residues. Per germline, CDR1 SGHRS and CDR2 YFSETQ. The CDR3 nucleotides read TGCGCCAGCAGTCTCGCTGGGACAGTCGGGGTCGGTGAAAAACTGTTTTTT. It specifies CASSLAGTVGVGEKLFF.

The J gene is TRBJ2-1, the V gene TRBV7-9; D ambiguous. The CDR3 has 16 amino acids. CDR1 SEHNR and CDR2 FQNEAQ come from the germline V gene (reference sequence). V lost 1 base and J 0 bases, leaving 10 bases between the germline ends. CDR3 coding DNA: TGTGCCAGCAGCTTAGGTTTCTTGGGCTCCTACAATGAGCAGTTCTTC. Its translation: CASSLGFLGSYNEQFF.

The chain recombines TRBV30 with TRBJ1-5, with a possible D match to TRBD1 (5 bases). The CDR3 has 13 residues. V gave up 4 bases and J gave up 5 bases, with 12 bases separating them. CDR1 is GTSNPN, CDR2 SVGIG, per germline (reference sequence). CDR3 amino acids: CAWNQGLYQPQHF. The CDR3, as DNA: TGTGCCTGGAACCAGGGTTTATATCAGCCCCAGCATTTT.

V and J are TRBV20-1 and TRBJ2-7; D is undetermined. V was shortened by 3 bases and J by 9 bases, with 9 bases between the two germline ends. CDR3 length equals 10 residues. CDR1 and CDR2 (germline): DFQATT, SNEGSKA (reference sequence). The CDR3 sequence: CSARDGMQYF. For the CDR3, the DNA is TGCAGTGCTAGGGACGGAATGCAGTACTTC.

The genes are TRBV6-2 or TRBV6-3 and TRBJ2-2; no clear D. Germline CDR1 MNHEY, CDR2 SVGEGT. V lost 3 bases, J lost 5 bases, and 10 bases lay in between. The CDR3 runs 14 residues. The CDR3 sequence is CASSYEQGTGELFF. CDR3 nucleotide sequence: TGTGCCAGCAGTTATGAGCAAGGGACCGGGGAGCTGTTTTTT.

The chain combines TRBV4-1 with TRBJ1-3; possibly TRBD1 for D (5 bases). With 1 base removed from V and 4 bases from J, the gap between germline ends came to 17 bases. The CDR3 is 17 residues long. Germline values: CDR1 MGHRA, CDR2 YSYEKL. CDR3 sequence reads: CASSQGRGGRRGNTIYF. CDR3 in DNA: TGCGCCAGCAGCCAAGGGCGGGGGGGTAGAAGAGGAAACACCATATATTTT.

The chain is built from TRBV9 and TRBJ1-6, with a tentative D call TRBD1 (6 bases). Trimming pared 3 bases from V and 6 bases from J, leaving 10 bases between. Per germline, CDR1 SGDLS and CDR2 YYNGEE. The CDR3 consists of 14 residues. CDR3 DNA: TGTGCCAGCAGCGCTACAGGGTCTAATTCACCCCTCCACTTT. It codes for CASSATGSNSPLHF.

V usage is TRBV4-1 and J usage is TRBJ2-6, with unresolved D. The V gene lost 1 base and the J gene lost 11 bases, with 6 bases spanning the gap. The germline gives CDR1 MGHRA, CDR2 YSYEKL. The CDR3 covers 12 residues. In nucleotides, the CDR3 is TGCGCCAGCAGCCAAGGAAATCACGTCCTGACTTTC. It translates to CASSQGNHVLTF.

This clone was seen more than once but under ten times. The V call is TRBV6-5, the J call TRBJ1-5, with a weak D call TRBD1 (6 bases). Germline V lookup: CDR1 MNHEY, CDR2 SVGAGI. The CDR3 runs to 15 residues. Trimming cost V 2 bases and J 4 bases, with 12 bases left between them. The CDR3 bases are TGTGCCAGCAGTTACGGGCAGGGGACAAATCAGCCCCAGCATTTT. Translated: CASSYGQGTNQPQHF.

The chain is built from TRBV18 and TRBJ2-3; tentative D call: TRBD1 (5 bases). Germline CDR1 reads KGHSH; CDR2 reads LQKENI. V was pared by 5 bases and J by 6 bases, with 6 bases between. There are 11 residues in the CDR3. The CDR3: CASSSGDTQYF. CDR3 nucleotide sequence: TGTGCCAGCTCATCAGGGGATACGCAGTATTTT.

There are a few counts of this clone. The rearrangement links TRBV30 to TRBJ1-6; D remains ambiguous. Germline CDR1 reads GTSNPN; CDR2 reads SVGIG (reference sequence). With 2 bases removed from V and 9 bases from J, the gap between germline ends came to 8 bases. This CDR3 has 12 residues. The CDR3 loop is CAWSWRGSPLHF. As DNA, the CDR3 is TGTGCCTGGAGTTGGCGAGGTTCACCCCTCCACTTT. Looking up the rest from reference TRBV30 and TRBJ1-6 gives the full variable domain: SQTIHQWPATLVQPVGSPLSLECTVEGTSNPNLYWYRQAAGRGLQLLFYSVGIGQISSEVPQNLSASRPQDRQFILSSKKLLLSDSGFYLCAWSWRGSPLHFGNGTRLTVT.

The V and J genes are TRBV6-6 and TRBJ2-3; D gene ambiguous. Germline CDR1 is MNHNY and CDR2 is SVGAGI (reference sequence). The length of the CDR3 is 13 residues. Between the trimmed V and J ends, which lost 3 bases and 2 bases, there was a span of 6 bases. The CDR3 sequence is CASSYLVTDTQYF. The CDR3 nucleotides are TGTGCCAGCAGTTATCTTGTCACAGATACGCAGTATTTT.

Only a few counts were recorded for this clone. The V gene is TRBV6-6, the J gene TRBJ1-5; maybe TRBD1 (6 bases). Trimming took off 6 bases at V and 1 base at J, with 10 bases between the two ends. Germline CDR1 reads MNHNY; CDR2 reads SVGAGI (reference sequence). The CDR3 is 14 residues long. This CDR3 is CASSWGQSNQPQHF. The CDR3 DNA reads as TGTGCCAGCAGCTGGGGACAAAGCAATCAGCCCCAGCATTTT.

The CDR3 region has the DNA TGTGCCAGCAGTGAGAGTCAGGGAATCTCTGGAAACACCATATATTTT. Protein product: CASSESQGISGNTIYF. This chain uses TRBV6-1 with TRBJ1-3, with D perhaps matching TRBD1 (5 bases). The CDR3 is 16 amino acids. The V end was cut by 3 bases, the J end by 0 bases, with 12 bases between. Germline values: CDR1 MNHNS, CDR2 SASEGT.

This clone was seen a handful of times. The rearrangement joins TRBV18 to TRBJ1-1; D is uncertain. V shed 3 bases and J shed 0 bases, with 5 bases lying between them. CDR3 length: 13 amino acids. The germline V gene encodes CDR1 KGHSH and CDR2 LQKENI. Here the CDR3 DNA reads TGTGCCAGCTCACCGGTAATGAACACTGAAGCTTTCTTT. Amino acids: CASSPVMNTEAFF.

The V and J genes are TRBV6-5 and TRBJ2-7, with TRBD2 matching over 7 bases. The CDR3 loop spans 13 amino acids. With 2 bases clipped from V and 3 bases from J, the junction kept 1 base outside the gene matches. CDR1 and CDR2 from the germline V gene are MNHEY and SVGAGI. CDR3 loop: CASSYERGYEQYF. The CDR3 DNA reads TGTGCCAGCAGTTACGAGCGGGGCTACGAGCAGTACTTC.

CDR3 residues: CASSHWDRGRADTQYF. The DNA for the CDR3 is TGCGCCAGCAGTCACTGGGACAGGGGTCGGGCAGATACGCAGTATTTT. The genes are TRBV23-1 and TRBJ2-3; 10 positions agree with TRBD1. TRBV23-1 is assigned to the ORF class and has an uncertain function. After removal of 3 bases from V and 4 bases from J, the junction contained 7 bases not matched to a gene. The CDR3 runs to 16 residues.